The 14 T cell receptor beta chains in this list originate from one sample, sequenced in a study of PD-L1 blockade in urothelial cancer (dated by TCRdb to 2015 to 2018). Library preparation was by the immunoSEQ multiplex PCR assay. TCRdb limited this immuneACCESS table to in-frame rearrangements with V and J called. A share of clones is missing; checked studies link under half to unresolved V genes, and the rest is unexplained. In all, the sample holds more than 85,000 clones, and roughly 87% of those were seen once. The top ten clonotypes cover roughly 2% of the sample. The time point label, as the study defines it: pretreatment peripheral blood. The sequences come from PBMCs, collected around atezolizumab (anti-PD-L1) treatment. These receptors all stem from a man aged 60 to 75 with urothelial cancer.

The chain recombines TRBV6-6 with TRBJ2-2; TRBD2 is a possible D gene (7 bases). V was cut by 0 bases and J by 4 bases, with 12 bases left in between. The CDR3 runs to 16 residues. Germline V gene lookup returns CDR1 MNHNY and CDR2 SVGAGI (reference sequence). CDR3 coding DNA: TGTGCCAGCAGTTACTCTGCGGGGGCGCCCACCGGGGAGCTGTTTTTT. Protein: CASSYSAGAPTGELFF.

The chain has TRBV9 and TRBJ2-5; TRBD2 aligns across 8 bases. Losses at the gene ends were 0 bases for V and 5 bases for J; bases not matched to a gene: 6. The V gene's germline CDR1 is SGDLS and CDR2 YYNGEE. The CDR3 has 15 amino acids. For the CDR3, the DNA is TGTGCCAGCAGCGTAGATGTCGGGACTAGTGAGACCCAGTACTTC. It yields the protein CASSVDVGTSETQYF.

This chain connects TRBV28 to TRBJ2-3; 12 nucleotides agree with TRBD1. Losses at the gene ends were 3 bases for V and 3 bases for J; bases not matched to a gene: 13. The germline V gene has CDR1 MDHEN and CDR2 SYDVKM. This CDR3 contains 19 residues. CDR3 in amino acids: CASSFGLRDRGRMTDTQYF. For the CDR3, the DNA is TGTGCCAGCAGTTTTGGCCTCCGGGACAGGGGGCGGATGACAGATACGCAGTATTTT.

The chain employs TRBV6-4 and TRBJ1-1, with D maybe TRBD1 (5 bases). V dropped 4 bases and J dropped 4 bases, with 16 bases sitting between them. The CDR3 length is 15 residues. Germline V lookup: CDR1 MRHNA, CDR2 SNTAGT. CDR3 sequence reads: CASSATGAGGTEAFF. The CDR3 DNA sequence: TGTGCCAGCAGTGCCACCGGGGCCGGGGGCACTGAAGCTTTCTTT.

This clone has only one observation. The rearrangement links TRBV4-1 to TRBJ2-7; 10 bases fit TRBD1. V lost 3 bases and J lost 5; bases outside the gene matches: 4. Germline V gives CDR1 MGHRA, CDR2 YSYEKL. There are 14 residues in the CDR3. For the CDR3, the DNA is TGCGCCAGCAGCCAGGGGGGACAGGGGAACGAGCAGTACTTC. As protein: CASSQGGQGNEQYF.

The sample holds a few counts of this clone. The rearrangement uses TRBV19 and TRBJ1-1; no firm D call. V was pared by 1 base and J by 7 bases, with 13 bases between. Germline CDR1 LNHDA, CDR2 SQIVND (reference sequence). The CDR3 contains 14 residues. In DNA, the CDR3 is TGTGCCAGTAGTATAGGGTCCGGGGTGGATGAAGCTTTCTTT. It is translated as CASSIGSGVDEAFF.

The chain has TRBV28 and TRBJ2-1; 8 bases fit TRBD2. CDR1 is MDHEN and CDR2 is SYDVKM in the germline V gene. Trimming took 4 bases from V and 5 from J; bases not matched to a gene: 10. The CDR3 covers 16 residues. In DNA form, the CDR3 reads TGTGCCAGCAGTTCCCCGGGAGGTAGCGGGGACAATGAGCAGTTCTTC. The encoded protein is CASSSPGGSGDNEQFF. Full variable domain (outside the CDR3, taken from reference TRBV28 and TRBJ2-1): DVKVTQSSRYLVKRTGEKVFLECVQDMDHENMFWYRQDPGLGLRLIYFSYDVKMKEKGDIPEGYSVSREKKERFSLILESASTNQTSMYLCASSSPGGSGDNEQFFGPGTRLTVL.

The rearrangement links TRBV6-1 to TRBJ2-5; 11 bases agree with TRBD2. V shed 7 bases and J 2 bases; nucleotides not matched to a gene: 0. The germline V gene encodes CDR1 MNHNS and CDR2 SASEGT. This CDR3 contains 13 residues. The CDR3 here is CASIAGGQETQYF. DNA of the CDR3: TGTGCCAGCATAGCGGGGGGGCAAGAGACCCAGTACTTC.

To note about this clone: A read error may explain this, as a much larger clone is one base away. This chain joins TRBV21-1 and TRBJ1-5; whether TRBD1, the table's D call, matches the DNA was not checked. TRBV21-1 is assigned pseudogene status. The CDR3 is 13 residues long. This CDR3 is CASSPHSNQPQHF. In DNA, the CDR3 is TGTGCCAGCAGCCCCCATAGCAATCAGCCCCAGCATTTT.

The sample holds one count of this clone. The V and J genes are TRBV7-8 and TRBJ2-4; 7 bases align to TRBD1. This CDR3 contains 11 residues. Germline CDR1 SGHVS, CDR2 FQNEAQ. The trim removed 4 bases at V and 10 bases at J, leaving 1 base unmatched. CDR3 in DNA: TGTGCCAGCAGCTCGGGACAGATTCAGTACTTC. Its protein product is CASSSGQIQYF.

The CDR3 reads CASTIRDYPREETQYF. CDR3 in DNA: TGTGCCAGCACCATTCGGGACTATCCTCGTGAAGAGACCCAGTACTTC. The J gene is TRBJ2-5, the V gene TRBV2, with 7 positions matching TRBD2. CDR3 size: 16 residues. With V trimmed by 7 bases and J by 3 bases, 14 bases remained unmatched. The germline V gene has CDR1 SNHLY and CDR2 FYNNEI.

This chain uses TRBV10-3 with TRBJ1-6; tentative D call: TRBD1 (5 bases). This CDR3 spans 20 amino acids. Germline-derived CDR1 and CDR2 are ENHRY and SYGVKD. Trimming shortened V by 6 bases and J by 3 bases, and 27 bases separated the two germline ends. The CDR3 protein is CAISPPPRGDRSVYNSPLHF. The CDR3 DNA sequence: TGTGCCATCAGCCCTCCTCCCCGGGGGGACCGTTCCGTCTATAATTCACCCCTCCACTTT.

The genes are TRBV30 and TRBJ1-4; 8 bases match TRBD1. The V gene end was trimmed by 5 bases and the J gene end by 7 bases; junction bases not matched to a gene: 6. In germline, CDR1 is GTSNPN, CDR2 SVGIG (reference sequence). This CDR3 comprises 13 residues. This CDR3 is CAWGQGAGEKLFF. DNA for the CDR3: TGTGCCTGGGGTCAGGGGGCGGGTGAAAAACTGTTTTTT. The full variable domain, with the rest looked up from reference TRBV30 and TRBJ1-4, is SQTIHQWPATLVQPVGSPLSLECTVEGTSNPNLYWYRQAAGRGLQLLFYSVGIGQISSEVPQNLSASRPQDRQFILSSKKLLLSDSGFYLCAWGQGAGEKLFFGSGTQLSVL.

The sample holds one count of this clone. V usage is TRBV18 and J usage is TRBJ1-3; tentative D call: TRBD1 (5 bases). The CDR3 totals 15 residues. In germline, CDR1 is KGHSH, CDR2 LQKENI. Trimming stripped 0 bases from V and 2 bases from J, with 8 bases between. The CDR3 loop is CASSPPPGAGNTIYF. In DNA form, the CDR3 reads TGTGCCAGCTCACCACCGCCGGGGGCTGGAAACACCATATATTTT. The full variable domain, its missing parts supplied by reference TRBV18 and TRBJ1-3, is NAGVMQNPRHLVRRRGQEARLRCSPMKGHSHVYWYRQLPEEGLKFMVYLQKENIIDESGMPKERFSAEFPKEGPSILRIQQVVRGDSAAYFCASSPPPGAGNTIYFGEGSWLTVV.